This T cell receptor beta chain was identified during a study of regulatory T cells in long-lasting Graves disease (dated by TCRdb to about 2021). General notes on the study: Persistent Graves' disease meant more than 5 years of antithyroid drug treatment with TSH receptor autoantibodies that stayed positive. Persistent Graves' disease patients were compared with newly diagnosed Graves' disease patients by peripheral blood TCR sequencing and RNA sequencing. The study took place in China and was registered as a clinical trial. A total of around 35 samples were covered by TCR sequencing, comprising about 13 persistent and roughly 20 newly diagnosed Graves' disease patients. Persistent Graves' disease patients in the clinical cohort had taken antithyroid drugs for 8 to 12 years on average. Broader findings and caveats from the paper: A larger number of public clonotypes was shared among persistent patients (approximately 2,600) than among newly diagnosed patients (around 890). The authors noted that the small sample size was a limitation that may lower accuracy. Lower TCR Shannon entropy and fewer highly expanded clones were observed in persistent Graves' disease patients than in newly diagnosed patients, which suggested clonal expansion. Preferential use of TRBV28, TRBJ1-2 and TRBJ2-5 was observed in persistent disease, whereas TRBV20-1 and TRBJ2-1 were favored in newly diagnosed disease. Only peripheral blood was studied, because thyroid tissue, the primary lesion, was inaccessible. Sequencing and analysis were restricted to the TCR beta chain.

V and J are truncated by 0 bases and 8 bases respectively, leaving an intervening sequence of 9 bases. The germline V gene (reference sequence) sets CDR1 to SGHNT and CDR2 to YYREEE. Measured from the cysteine to the phenylalanine, the CDR3 is 13 residues long. Only the CDR3 part of the read is kept: 39 bases, read in frame from the first base. The sample's time point label, decoded: persistent/refractory GD, antithyroid drugs over 5 years with positive TRAb. For both TCR sequencing and RNA sequencing, RNA was extracted from PBMCs using TRIzol. The diagnosis of Graves' disease was made according to American Thyroid Association guidelines. Patients for the study were recruited at an endocrinology department in Xi'an, China. Each patient gave approximately 8.8 milliliters of peripheral blood, collected in an EDTA anticoagulant tube. PBMCs were isolated by Ficoll Paque Plus density gradient separation without further T cell sorting. An Agilent 2100 Bioanalyzer and agarose gel were used to assess RNA quality, and a NanoDrop 2000 was used to measure RNA concentration.

This clonotype was counted between two and nine times. What antigen it recognizes has not been identified. The input lacks base qualities; no much larger clone sits a single base away. To prepare the library, multiplex PCR was applied. Sequencing used an Illumina HiSeq 4000. TCR beta libraries were built with iRepertoire HTBI primers and Arm-PCR amplification of CDR3 regions. Before sequencing, the PCR products went through gel purification. The authors processed their data as follows. Across samples, approximately 68 TRBV and 13 to 15 TRBJ segments were identified and used for gene usage analysis of CDR3 amino acid clonotypes. COPE and FqMerger were used to merge filtered high-quality paired reads into contigs. BLAST was used to align contigs to IMGT TRBV, TRBD and TRBJ reference genes, with CDR3 defined following IMGT. Any clonotype with a frequency above 0.1% was counted as a highly expanded clone. Shannon entropy served as the measure of repertoire diversity, while the Gini coefficient captured V-J evenness. Clonotypes shared by more than one individual were considered public. TCRdb itself trimmed the public reads at Q25 with fastp, ran MiXCR and retained productive beta chains. Each record represents a unique CDR3 protein, reported with the most common genes and DNA among its rows. The authors' filters were not applied to this entry. The sample table lists about 660,000 distinct CDR3 sequences, about 30% of them with a count of one. 42% of the sample is held by the ten biggest clonotypes.

The receptor was derived from a female donor with Graves disease. The chain is made from TRBV5-4 and TRBJ2-1; no D gene can be assigned with confidence. The source material was peripheral blood mononuclear cells (PBMCs), sampled when the disease was refractory, from a patient treated with antithyroid drugs. The base sequence is TGTGCCAGCAGCTTGGTTAGCATGGATGAGCAGTTCTTC. Its amino acids are CASSLVSMDEQFF.